These 26 T cell receptor beta chains were all obtained from the same sample, sequenced in a study of blood T cell repertoires in COVID-19. This table comes from immunoSEQ multiplex PCR, and its TCRdb copy is limited to in-frame clones, with some not included. The top ten clones hold about 20% of a sample with about 75,000 clones, about 88% of them seen once. Input material: peripheral blood. The receptors were sampled from a human donor in a cohort sampled during active COVID-19.

The chain couples TRBV2 to TRBJ1-2, with unresolved D. Per germline, CDR1 SNHLY and CDR2 FYNNEI. The ends were cut back, 4 bases at V and 4 bases at J, with 10 bases in the middle. CDR3 length: 13 amino acids. The CDR3, as DNA: TGTGCCAGCAGTGCCCAAGATAGCTATGGCTACACCTTC. Translating gives CASSAQDSYGYTF.

The table lists this clone with a few counts. The chain uses TRBV19 and TRBJ1-2; a weak D match, TRBD1 (5 bases). Germline CDR1 reads LNHDA; CDR2 reads SQIVND (reference sequence). Trimming pared 5 bases from V and 0 bases from J, leaving 22 bases between. The CDR3 is 18 residues long. As DNA, the CDR3 is TGTGCCAGTAGTGCTTCCAGGGATTGGGCCTTTACTAACTATGGCTACACCTTC. It translates to CASSASRDWAFTNYGYTF.

The chain recombines TRBV28 with TRBJ2-7; 7 bases fit TRBD1. The CDR3 length is 12 residues. With V trimmed by 7 bases and J by 7 bases, 7 bases remained unmatched. In germline, CDR1 is MDHEN, CDR2 SYDVKM. The CDR3 loop is CASTMTGWEQYF. CDR3 DNA: TGTGCCAGCACCATGACAGGGTGGGAGCAGTACTTC. The full variable domain, rest sourced from reference TRBV28 and TRBJ2-7, is DVKVTQSSRYLVKRTGEKVFLECVQDMDHENMFWYRQDPGLGLRLIYFSYDVKMKEKGDIPEGYSVSREKKERFSLILESASTNQTSMYLCASTMTGWEQYFGPGTRLTVT.

This sequence joins TRBV5-1 and TRBJ1-4; 8 bases line up with TRBD1. After removal of 0 bases from V and 8 bases from J, the junction contained 6 bases not matched to a gene. Germline-derived CDR1 and CDR2 are SGHRS and YFSETQ. The CDR3 length is 15 residues. CDR3 protein: CASSLGQGIGEKLFF. Written as DNA, the CDR3 is TGCGCCAGCAGCTTGGGACAGGGGATAGGCGAAAAACTGTTTTTT.

This clone was counted once. The chain links TRBV6-1 to TRBJ2-7, with D hard to call. The CDR3 has 17 amino acids. The V gene lost 3 bases and the J gene lost 0 bases, with 18 bases spanning the gap. Germline V gene lookup returns CDR1 MNHNS and CDR2 SASEGT. The CDR3 loop is CASSEGPTVVASYEQYF. The CDR3 region has the DNA TGTGCCAGCAGTGAGGGCCCTACGGTGGTTGCCTCCTACGAGCAGTACTTC.

The V call is TRBV19, the J call TRBJ2-6; tentative D call: TRBD1 (6 bases). Trimming cost V 11 bases and J 0 bases, with 20 bases left between them. The CDR3 is 17 residues long. Per germline, CDR1 LNHDA and CDR2 SQIVND (reference sequence). In nucleotides, the CDR3 is TGTGCCTCAAAAGGGGGTGTAACCTTCTCTGGGGCCAACGTCCTGACTTTC. It translates to CASKGGVTFSGANVLTF.

This chain links TRBV19 with TRBJ2-1; 10 nucleotides agree with TRBD1. V dropped 6 bases and J dropped 8; count of bases not matched to a gene: 7. The CDR3 is made up of 14 amino acids. The germline gives CDR1 LNHDA, CDR2 SQIVND (reference sequence). CDR3 residues: CASSGGQGPDEQFF. CDR3 bases: TGTGCCAGTAGCGGGGGACAGGGGCCCGATGAGCAGTTCTTC. Full variable domain (outside the CDR3, taken from reference TRBV19 and TRBJ2-1): DGGITQSPKYLFRKEGQNVTLSCEQNLNHDAMYWYRQDPGQGLRLIYYSQIVNDFQKGDIAEGYSVSREKKESFPLTVTSAQKNPTAFYLCASSGGQGPDEQFFGPGTRLTVL.

V is TRBV3-1 (or the pseudogene TRBV3-2) and J is TRBJ1-1; 7 positions agree with TRBD1. CDR1 and CDR2 from the germline V gene are LGHDT and YNNKEL (reference sequence). V shed 6 bases and J 2 bases; nucleotides not matched to a gene: 6. The length of the CDR3 is 14 residues. This chain's CDR3 is CASRETGFNTEAFF. CDR3 coding DNA: TGTGCCAGCAGAGAGACAGGGTTTAACACTGAAGCTTTCTTT.

In DNA, the CDR3 is TGTGCCAGCAGCCGACTACAGGGTAGCTCCTACAATGAGCAGTTCTTC. Translating it yields CASSRLQGSSYNEQFF. The chain has TRBV5-6 and TRBJ2-1, with TRBD1 as a possible D gene (6 bases). Trimming cost V 4 bases and J 0 bases, with 14 bases left between them. Germline loops: CDR1 SGHDT, CDR2 YYEEEE. The CDR3 is 16 amino acids.

This clone has just one count. The rearrangement uses TRBV6-5 and TRBJ2-1; 9 bases map to TRBD1. V gave up 4 bases and J gave up 6 bases; unmatched junction bases: 10. The CDR3 has 16 residues. Per the germline V gene, CDR1 is MNHEY and CDR2 is SVGAGI. The CDR3, as DNA: TGTGCCAGCAGTTCCCCCGGGGGGACAGGGCGCAATGAGCAGTTCTTC. It translates to CASSSPGGTGRNEQFF.

J is TRBJ1-4 and V is TRBV6-5; maybe TRBD1 (6 bases). This CDR3 has 14 residues. Germline CDR1 reads MNHEY; CDR2 reads SVGAGI. The ends were cut back, 6 bases at V and 6 bases at J, with 14 bases in the middle. In DNA form, the CDR3 reads TGTGCCAGCAGAGGACAGAGAGGTGATGAAAAACTGTTTTTT. Its protein product is CASRGQRGDEKLFF.

This chain uses TRBV7-9 with TRBJ1-2, with 10 bases identical to TRBD1. Germline V gene sequence: CDR1 SEHNR, CDR2 FQNEAQ (reference sequence). CDR3 length: 18 residues. V shed 4 bases, J shed 2 bases, and the junction held 13 bases outside the gene matches. The CDR3 DNA reads TGTGCCAGCAGCTCAAGAGGGACAGGGGAAAATTTCAACTATGGCTACACCTTC. This codes for CASSSRGTGENFNYGYTF. The complete variable domain, with remaining parts taken from reference TRBV7-9 and TRBJ1-2, reads DTGVSQNPRHKITKRGQNVTFRCDPISEHNRLYWYRQTLGQGPEFLTYFQNEAQLEKSRLLSDRFSAERPKGSFSTLEIQRTEQGDSAMYLCASSSRGTGENFNYGYTFGSGTRLTVV.

By share, this clone ranks as medium-sized. V is TRBV4-3 and J is TRBJ2-3; 10 bases agree with TRBD2. V shed 5 bases and J 5 bases; nucleotides not matched to a gene: 7. The germline CDR1 and CDR2 sequences are LGHNA and YSLEER. The CDR3 runs to 15 residues. The CDR3 is CASSKRGGPGDTQYF. The CDR3 DNA sequence: TGCGCCAGCAGCAAGCGGGGGGGCCCGGGAGATACGCAGTATTTT.

The chain has TRBV6-6 and TRBJ2-7, with TRBD2 matching 10 bases. With V trimmed by 5 bases and J by 5 bases, 6 bases remained unmatched. CDR1 and CDR2 (germline): MNHNY, SVGAGI (reference sequence). This CDR3 spans 14 amino acids. The CDR3 sequence: CASSQAGGPDEQYF. The DNA for the CDR3 is TGTGCCAGCAGTCAAGCGGGGGGGCCTGACGAGCAGTACTTC.

The rearrangement uses TRBV5-1 and TRBJ2-5; D is unresolved. V lost 2 bases, J lost 1 base, and 6 bases lay in between. The length of the CDR3 is 13 residues. The germline V gene encodes CDR1 SGHRS and CDR2 YFSETQ. The CDR3 nucleotides read TGCGCCAGCAGCTTACAGATCCAAGAGACCCAGTACTTC. Encoded protein: CASSLQIQETQYF.

This chain connects TRBV7-9 to TRBJ2-3; D is possibly TRBD1 (6 bases). Germline-derived CDR1 and CDR2 are SEHNR and FQNEAQ (reference sequence). Between the trimmed V and J ends, which lost 10 bases and 3 bases, there was a span of 14 bases. The CDR3 has 13 amino acids. CDR3 sequence reads: CATTVRGTDTQYF. CDR3 DNA sequence: TGTGCCACCACTGTCAGGGGAACAGATACGCAGTATTTT.

CDR3 loop: CASSYPASKNTEAFF. The CDR3 DNA is TGTGCCAGCAGTTACCCTGCGTCGAAGAACACTGAAGCTTTCTTT. V usage is TRBV6-2 or TRBV6-3 and J usage is TRBJ1-1, with D hard to call. V was trimmed by 2 bases and J by 1 base, leaving 11 bases between them. The germline V gene encodes CDR1 MNHEY and CDR2 SVGEGT. CDR3 length: 15 amino acids.

The chain recombines TRBV6-5 with TRBJ2-7; D is unclear. The CDR3 runs 14 residues. Trimming took 4 bases from V and 2 from J, leaving 12 bases between them. CDR1 and CDR2 (germline): MNHEY, SVGAGI. CDR3 sequence: CASSSTSAAYEQYF. Written as DNA, the CDR3 is TGTGCCAGCAGTTCAACCAGCGCAGCCTACGAGCAGTACTTC.

By share of the sample, this clone is large. This chain connects TRBV13 to TRBJ2-1, with TRBD1 matching 9 bases. After removal of 5 bases from V and 7 bases from J, the junction contained 6 bases not matched to a gene. The CDR3 sequence is 14 residues long. The V gene's germline CDR1 is PRHDT and CDR2 FYEKMQ (reference sequence). CDR3 loop: CASSPRDRENEQFF. The CDR3 region has the DNA TGTGCCAGCAGCCCCCGGGACAGGGAGAATGAGCAGTTCTTC. The full variable domain, rest sourced from reference TRBV13 and TRBJ2-1, is AAGVIQSPRHLIKEKRETATLKCYPIPRHDTVYWYQQGPGQDPQFLISFYEKMQSDKGSIPDRFSAQQFSDYHSELNMSSLELGDSALYFCASSPRDRENEQFFGPGTRLTVL.

This clone has just a few counts. The chain combines TRBV7-9 with TRBJ2-3, with TRBD2 as a possible D gene (6 bases). The CDR3 covers 14 residues. Germline V gene sequence: CDR1 SEHNR, CDR2 FQNEAQ (reference sequence). V was shortened by 5 bases and J by 4 bases, with 13 bases between the two germline ends. CDR3 region: CASSLSGVSDTQYF. The CDR3 coding sequence is TGTGCCAGCAGCCTCTCGGGAGTTTCAGATACGCAGTATTTT.

The chain uses TRBV9 and TRBJ2-5; 10 positions agree with TRBD1. This CDR3 comprises 15 residues. Germline-derived CDR1 and CDR2 are SGDLS and YYNGEE. Trimming removed 4 bases from V and 5 bases from J; junction bases left unmatched: 8. The DNA of the CDR3 is TGTGCCAGCAGCACCACGACAGGGGGCTTCGAGACCCAGTACTTC. This codes for CASSTTTGGFETQYF.

This clone has just a few counts. The V and J genes are TRBV6-6 and TRBJ2-3; 12 bases are a match to TRBD2. Germline V gene lookup returns CDR1 MNHNY and CDR2 SVGAGI (reference sequence). This CDR3 has 18 amino acids. V trimming: 5 bases; J trimming: 5 bases; junction bases outside the gene matches: 14. The CDR3 DNA reads TGTGCCAGCAGTCAAACTAGCGGGGGGTGGTCCTCGCGAGATACGCAGTATTTT. Encoded protein: CASSQTSGGWSSRDTQYF.

The chain is built from TRBV9 and TRBJ2-1; 12 positions agree with TRBD2. CDR3 length: 17 residues. V was clipped by 4 bases and J by 9 bases; unmatched bases: 14. Germline V gene lookup returns CDR1 SGDLS and CDR2 YYNGEE. This CDR3 reads CASSPPPSGGAMVEQFF. CDR3 bases: TGTGCCAGCAGCCCTCCCCCTAGCGGGGGGGCCATGGTTGAGCAGTTCTTC.

The gene calls are TRBV7-9 and TRBJ2-7, with D perhaps matching TRBD1 (6 bases). CDR1 SEHNR and CDR2 FQNEAQ come from the germline V gene (reference sequence). This CDR3 region has 15 residues. The V and J ends lost 0 bases and 5 bases respectively, with 14 bases between them. CDR3: CASSLATGRWDEQYF. CDR3 coding DNA: TGTGCCAGCAGCTTAGCGACAGGCAGGTGGGACGAGCAGTACTTC.

The V call is TRBV18, the J call TRBJ2-7; D not resolved. V lost 1 base, J lost 6 bases, and 10 bases lay in between. Germline-derived CDR1 and CDR2 are KGHSH and LQKENI. The CDR3 sequence is 13 residues long. The CDR3 DNA reads as TGTGCCAGCTCACCACAGGAGACGGGCGAGCAGTACTTC. It yields the protein CASSPQETGEQYF.

The gene calls are TRBV12-3 or TRBV12-4 and TRBJ1-6; D might be TRBD1 (5 bases). With 6 bases removed from V and 5 bases from J, the gap between germline ends came to 8 bases. The CDR3 is 13 amino acids. CDR3: CASRVGDNSPLHF. The DNA for the CDR3 is TGTGCCAGCAGGGTAGGGGATAATTCACCCCTCCACTTT.